Below, 6 T cell receptor beta chains from the same sample are listed, as sequenced in a study of blood T cells in healthy people across ages. The second PCR ran about 6 to 11 cycles with a sample-barcoded 5' primer and J-beta primers. Via MiXCR, TCRdb re-called the 5' RACE reads, giving one row per CDR3 protein. Here the sample spans 540,000 or so distinct CDR3 sequences, around 24% being singletons. These data were likewise used in another study, on T cells of mothers and their children.

The sequencing input was blood. The receptors derive from a boy aged 5 to 17 in good health.

The V and J genes are TRBV12-3 or TRBV12-4 and TRBJ2-4; D is unresolved. The CDR3 consists of 13 residues. V was pared by 1 base and J by 3 bases, with 4 bases between. The CDR3 protein is CASSLGGKNIQYF. The CDR3 DNA reads as TGTGCCAGCAGTTTAGGGGGCAAAAACATTCAGTACTTC.

The genes are TRBV10-3 and TRBJ1-6, with TRBD1 matching over 9 bases. The CDR3 has 16 amino acids. Germline lookup yields CDR1 ENHRY and CDR2 SYGVKD. After removal of 2 bases from V and 7 bases from J, the junction contained 6 bases not matched to a gene. The CDR3 DNA is TGTGCCATCAGTGAGGGGGACAGGGAGAGGAATTCACCCCTCCACTTT. Encoded protein: CAISEGDRERNSPLHF.

The chain employs TRBV7-2 and TRBJ2-1, with D uncertain. The CDR3 contains 13 residues. Germline-derived CDR1 and CDR2 are SGHTA and FQGNSA. Trimming left V 4 bases short and J 4 bases short, with 8 bases between. The CDR3 DNA is TGTGCCAGCAGCTCCATACTGTACAATGAGCAGTTCTTC. Translating gives CASSSILYNEQFF.

The V and J genes are TRBV3-1 and TRBJ2-1; 9 nucleotides line up with TRBD1. CDR1 is LGHDT, CDR2 YNNKEL, per germline (reference sequence). The CDR3 runs to 15 residues. V trimming: 1 base; J trimming: 2 bases; junction bases outside the gene matches: 0. The CDR3 sequence is CASSQGDRAYNEQFF. The DNA for the CDR3 is TGTGCCAGCAGCCAAGGGGACAGGGCCTACAATGAGCAGTTCTTC.

The table lists this clonotype with a count of one. The V and J genes are TRBV5-1 and TRBJ2-7; 12 positions match TRBD2. With V trimmed by 4 bases and J by 0 bases, 2 bases remained unmatched. The germline CDR1 and CDR2 sequences are SGHRS and YFSETQ. The CDR3 has 15 amino acids. The DNA for the CDR3 is TGCGCCAGCAGCGAGACTAGCGGGAGCTCCTACGAGCAGTACTTC. Translation: CASSETSGSSYEQYF.

The chain is built from TRBV2 and TRBJ2-6; 7 nucleotides align to TRBD1. Losses at the gene ends were 6 bases for V and 1 base for J; bases not matched to a gene: 3. The CDR3 extends over 15 amino acids. Looked up from germline, CDR1 is SNHLY and CDR2 is FYNNEI. The CDR3 region is CASRADRSGANVLTF. The CDR3 nucleotides read TGTGCCAGCAGAGCGGACAGGTCTGGGGCCAACGTCCTGACTTTC.